The 28 T cell receptor beta chains below all came from one sample that was sequenced in a study of CD8+CD57+ T cells in acquired aplastic anemia. According to the study, genomic DNA was the template for TCR beta VDJ and CDR3 profiling. A single record per CDR3 protein comes from TCRdb applying MiXCR to the reads. The profile covers 170,000 or so distinct CDR3 sequences, with roughly 63% appearing a single time and about 42% taken by the ten largest. Patients selected for sequencing had displayed CD8+CD57+ cell expansion by flow cytometry. Sequencing was done on a sample of sorted CD4+, CD8+, or CD8+CD57+ T cells (not recorded which) from PBMCs. The source is a human donor with aplastic anemia.

The rearrangement uses TRBV24-1 and TRBJ1-2; possibly TRBD1 for D (6 bases). V lost 2 bases and J 5 bases, leaving 14 bases between the germline ends. The CDR3 has 15 amino acids. Germline lookup yields CDR1 KGHDR and CDR2 SFDVKD. In DNA, the CDR3 is TGTGCCACCAGTGATTCACACGGGACATTTTATGGCTACACCTTC. Translation gives CATSDSHGTFYGYTF.

This clonotype appeared many times. The rearrangement uses TRBV7-9 and TRBJ2-3, with D hard to call. Germline values: CDR1 SEHNR, CDR2 FQNEAQ (reference sequence). V lost 0 bases and J 5 bases, leaving 6 bases between the germline ends. This CDR3 comprises 13 residues. DNA of the CDR3: TGTGCCAGCAGCTTAGCAGGGATAGATACGCAGTATTTT. This translates into CASSLAGIDTQYF.

Note on this clonotype: Because it lacks the conserved phenylalanine or tryptophan at the end, this CDR3 is likely a read error. Because the CDR3's place on the DNA is in doubt, the DNA is left out and the CDR3 is given as listed by TCRdb. The rearrangement links TRBV2 to TRBJ2-7; the table's D call of TRBD2 was not tested on the DNA. The germline V gene encodes CDR1 SNHLY and CDR2 FYNNEI. Including both end residues, the CDR3 is 8 amino acids long. CDR3 sequence reads: CASSELAG.

This clonotype was recorded at least ten times. V usage is TRBV5-8 and J usage is TRBJ1-2; perhaps TRBD1 as D (5 bases). CDR3 length: 15 amino acids. V lost 0 bases, J lost 0 bases, and 9 bases lay in between. Germline CDR1 SGHTS, CDR2 YDEGEE. CDR3 region: CASSLGQLANYGYTF. Here the CDR3 DNA reads TGTGCCAGCAGCTTGGGACAGCTAGCTAACTATGGCTACACCTTC.

The chain links TRBV5-1 to TRBJ1-6; unclear D gene. V gave up 1 base and J gave up 5 bases, with 4 bases separating them. CDR1 and CDR2 (germline): SGHRS, YFSETQ. The CDR3 has 13 amino acids. CDR3 DNA: TGCGCCAGCAGCTTGTCGGATAATTCACCCCTCCACTTT. It yields the protein CASSLSDNSPLHF.

In this sample, this clonotype turned up a few times. J is TRBJ2-5 and V is TRBV2; weak D call: TRBD2 (5 bases). V was trimmed by 8 bases and J by 8 bases, leaving 9 bases between them. Germline lookup yields CDR1 SNHLY and CDR2 FYNNEI. This CDR3 spans 10 amino acids. CDR3 bases: TGTGCCAGCGAGCGGAGAACCCAGTACTTC. This translates into CASERRTQYF.

J is TRBJ1-1 and V is TRBV12-3 or TRBV12-4, with TRBD1 as a possible D gene (5 bases). This CDR3 is built from 16 residues. The V and J ends lost 6 bases and 3 bases respectively, with 20 bases between them. CDR3 residues: CASSRDLGLVDTEAFF. The CDR3 nucleotides read TGTGCCAGCAGCCGGGACCTTGGCCTTGTGGACACTGAAGCTTTCTTT.

This clonotype showed up many times. The CDR3 DNA sequence: TGTGCCAGTGATGGAGCGTCATATAATTCACCCCTCCACTTT. Protein product: CASDGASYNSPLHF. The chain links TRBV7-9 to TRBJ1-6; D gene uncertain. Per germline, CDR1 SEHNR and CDR2 FQNEAQ (reference sequence). The CDR3 has 14 amino acids. Trimming removed 9 bases from V and 4 bases from J, with 13 bases in between.

V usage is TRBV5-1 and J usage is TRBJ1-1, with D tentatively TRBD1 (5 bases). The CDR3 length is 16 residues. Trimming left V 0 bases short and J 0 bases short, with 12 bases between. Germline V CDR1 and CDR2: SGHRS, YFSETQ. Here the CDR3 DNA reads TGCGCCAGCAGCTTGGCGCAGGGATCCATGAACACTGAAGCTTTCTTT. Protein product: CASSLAQGSMNTEAFF.

The rearrangement links TRBV25-1 to TRBJ2-5; the match to TRBD2 covers 7 bases. This CDR3 is 15 amino acids long. Germline V lookup: CDR1 MGHDK, CDR2 SYGVNS. The J segment lost 2 bases and the V segment lost 2 bases, leaving 5 bases of the junction unmatched. CDR3 sequence: CASSEPAGKQETQYF. Written as DNA, the CDR3 is TGTGCCAGCAGTGAACCAGCGGGGAAACAAGAGACCCAGTACTTC.

V and J are TRBV20-1 and TRBJ2-2; 14 bases fit TRBD2. The J segment lost 4 bases and the V segment lost 6 bases, leaving 10 bases of the junction unmatched. The CDR3 has 17 residues. Germline V lookup: CDR1 DFQATT, CDR2 SNEGSKA (reference sequence). The CDR3 DNA sequence: TGCAGTGCCTCCGAACCGGGACTAGCGGGAGTCACCGGGGAGCTGTTTTTT. Residues: CSASEPGLAGVTGELFF.

Only one count was recorded for this clonotype. The chain uses TRBV10-1 and TRBJ1-1; no firm D call. The CDR3 totals 15 residues. Germline assignment: CDR1 WNHNN and CDR2 SYGVQD (reference sequence). V lost 0 bases and J lost 11, with 19 bases in between. In DNA, the CDR3 is TGCGCCAGCAGTGAGTCGAACCGGGTAGGAACGAACGCTTTCTTT. As protein: CASSESNRVGTNAFF.

In this sample, this clonotype turned up a few times. The chain has TRBV20-1 and TRBJ1-2; TRBD1 aligns across 7 bases. The CDR3 is made up of 14 amino acids. Looked up from germline, CDR1 is DFQATT and CDR2 is SNEGSKA (reference sequence). The junction had 5 bases not matched to a gene; V was cut back by 1 base and J by 3 bases. The CDR3 region is CSARVSGQDYGYTF. Here the CDR3 DNA reads TGCAGTGCTAGAGTGTCCGGACAGGACTATGGCTACACCTTC.

The genes are TRBV5-1 and TRBJ1-5, with D possibly matching TRBD1 (5 bases). Trimming took 4 bases from V and 6 from J, leaving 11 bases between them. Germline V gene data show CDR1 as SGHRS and CDR2 as YFSETQ. This CDR3 region has 13 residues. The chain's CDR3 is CASSEGPGQPQHF. The CDR3 nucleotides are TGCGCCAGCAGCGAGGGGCCGGGTCAGCCCCAGCATTTT. Looking up the rest from reference TRBV5-1 and TRBJ1-5 gives the full variable domain: KAGVTQTPRYLIKTRGQQVTLSCSPISGHRSVSWYQQTPGQGLQFLFEYFSETQRNKGNFPGRFSGRQFSNSRSEMNVSTLELGDSALYLCASSEGPGQPQHFGDGTRLSIL.

This clonotype turned up a few times. V gene TRBV5-1 combines with J gene TRBJ1-1; D is perhaps TRBD1 (5 bases). Trimming stripped 0 bases from V and 0 bases from J, with 9 bases between. The CDR3 contains 15 residues. CDR1 SGHRS and CDR2 YFSETQ come from the germline V gene. CDR3 bases: TGCGCCAGCAGCTTGGCCGTGACAGTGAACACTGAAGCTTTCTTT. Encoded protein: CASSLAVTVNTEAFF. Filled out from reference TRBV5-1 and TRBJ1-1, the complete variable domain reads KAGVTQTPRYLIKTRGQQVTLSCSPISGHRSVSWYQQTPGQGLQFLFEYFSETQRNKGNFPGRFSGRQFSNSRSEMNVSTLELGDSALYLCASSLAVTVNTEAFFGQGTRLTVV.

The rearrangement uses TRBV11-2 and TRBJ2-7; TRBD2 is a possible D gene (5 bases). Looked up from germline, CDR1 is SGHAT and CDR2 is FQNNGV. Trimming cost V 8 bases and J 0 bases, with 11 bases left between them. CDR3 size: 13 residues. CDR3 DNA sequence: TGTGCCAGCCGATTAGCGAGCTCCTACGAGCAGTACTTC. Its translation: CASRLASSYEQYF.

This clonotype was observed a single time. The chain joins TRBV9 to TRBJ2-3; 8 nucleotides align to TRBD1. The germline CDR1 and CDR2 sequences are SGDLS and YYNGEE. The CDR3 spans 15 residues. The junction had 7 bases not matched to a gene; V was cut back by 4 bases and J by 3 bases. The CDR3 here is CASSLRQGTTDTQYF. CDR3 DNA: TGTGCCAGCAGCCTTAGACAGGGGACGACAGATACGCAGTATTTT.

This clonotype was seen repeatedly, ten times or more. This chain links TRBV9 with TRBJ1-2; 9 bases map to TRBD1. In germline, CDR1 is SGDLS, CDR2 YYNGEE. This CDR3 region has 15 residues. V lost 4 bases, J lost 4 bases, and 8 bases stayed unmatched. Here the CDR3 reads CASSLTGGAGYGYTF. The CDR3 DNA follows: TGTGCCAGCAGCCTCACAGGGGGCGCGGGCTATGGCTACACCTTC.

In its sample, this clonotype was seen many times. The CDR3 spells CASSLQGFGDTQYF. The CDR3 DNA sequence: TGCGCCAGCAGCTTGCAGGGGTTCGGAGATACGCAGTATTTT. The genes are TRBV5-1 and TRBJ2-3, with D possibly matching TRBD1 (6 bases). This CDR3 contains 14 residues. The V and J ends lost 1 base and 5 bases respectively, with 11 bases between them. CDR1 is SGHRS, CDR2 YFSETQ, per germline.

The count of this clonotype is one. The genes are TRBV4-3 and TRBJ2-5; either TRBD1 or TRBD2 may fit D (5 bases each). CDR1 and CDR2 (germline): LGHNA, YSLEER. With 1 base removed from V and 5 bases from J, the gap between germline ends came to 5 bases. The CDR3 consists of 12 residues. DNA of the CDR3: TGCGCCAGCAGCCAAGGGGGGGAGACCCAGTACTTC. Translating gives CASSQGGETQYF.

The chain uses TRBV10-3 and TRBJ1-2; D uncertain. CDR1 is ENHRY and CDR2 is SYGVKD in the germline V gene. The CDR3 is 15 residues long. V was cut by 2 bases and J by 5 bases, with 15 bases left in between. CDR3 DNA sequence: TGTGCCATCAGTGAGCCGGGCGGGGTTTTGTATGGCTACACCTTC. This encodes CAISEPGGVLYGYTF.

This chain links TRBV7-3 with TRBJ1-1; D not certain. There are 13 residues in the CDR3. The V and J ends lost 5 bases and 0 bases respectively, with 7 bases between them. CDR1 is SGHTA, CDR2 FQGTGA, per germline. The CDR3 loop reads CASSREMNTEAFF. The CDR3 DNA is TGTGCCAGCAGCCGCGAGATGAACACTGAAGCTTTCTTT.

This clonotype was recorded many times. V usage is TRBV7-6 and J usage is TRBJ2-7; 11 bases align to TRBD1. The CDR3 has 14 residues. Germline-derived CDR1 and CDR2 are SGHVS and FNYEAQ. V trimming: 1 base; J trimming: 6 bases; junction bases outside the gene matches: 2. CDR3 loop: CASSLGDRGGEQYF. In DNA form, the CDR3 reads TGTGCCAGCAGCTTAGGGGACAGGGGGGGCGAGCAGTACTTC.

This clonotype was counted at least ten times. The rearrangement links TRBV3-1 to TRBJ1-2, with D hard to call. The CDR3 spans 15 residues. Trimming left V 0 bases short and J 6 bases short, with 14 bases between. Germline V lookup: CDR1 LGHDT, CDR2 YNNKEL (reference sequence). The CDR3 reads CASSQDRGGRDGYTF. The CDR3 coding sequence is TGTGCCAGCAGCCAAGATCGAGGAGGGAGGGATGGCTACACCTTC. Combining the CDR3 with reference TRBV3-1 and TRBJ1-2 gives the whole variable domain DTAVSQTPKYLVTQMGNDKSIKCEQNLGHDTMYWYKQDSKKFLKIMFSYNNKELIINETVPNRFSPKSPDKAHLNLHINSLELGDSAVYFCASSQDRGGRDGYTFGSGTRLTVV.

This clonotype has just one count. The CDR3 carries no conserved terminal phenylalanine or tryptophan, so it likely arises from a read error. The DNA is omitted, as the CDR3 cannot be located on it reliably, and the CDR3 follows TCRdb's listing. The J gene is TRBJ1-2, the V gene TRBV5-4; the table's D call, TRBD1, was not checked against the DNA. CDR1 is SGHNT, CDR2 YYREEE, per germline (reference sequence). Inclusive of both ends, the CDR3 amounts to 13 amino acids. The CDR3 region is CASSLSGTPVHTS.

V and J are TRBV10-3 and TRBJ2-3, with 7 bases fitting TRBD2. Per germline, CDR1 ENHRY and CDR2 SYGVKD. V shed 5 bases and J 0 bases; nucleotides not matched to a gene: 5. The CDR3 consists of 15 residues. CDR3 nucleotide sequence: TGTGCCATCAGTTTCCAGCGGGGTAGCACAGATACGCAGTATTTT. Translated, it gives CAISFQRGSTDTQYF.

This clonotype turned up a few times. This chain links TRBV29-1 with TRBJ2-2, with D perhaps matching TRBD2 (5 bases). The V end lost 4 bases, the J end lost 5 bases, and 8 bases lay between the germline ends. The CDR3 runs 12 residues. Germline V gene data show CDR1 as SQVTM and CDR2 as ANQGSEA. The CDR3 nucleotides read TGCAGCGTTGGAGGCGGGACCGGGGAGCTGTTTTTT. This codes for CSVGGGTGELFF.

This clonotype was seen only a few times. CDR3 coding DNA: TGTGCCAGCAGCTTGCAAATCGGGCAGACTTACTACGAGCAGTACTTC. This codes for CASSLQIGQTYYEQYF. V is TRBV5-5 and J is TRBJ2-7; no clear D gene. CDR3 length: 16 amino acids. Per germline, CDR1 SGHKS and CDR2 YYEKEE (reference sequence). V was clipped by 1 base and J by 3 bases, with 17 bases between them.